This TCR beta chain was sequenced in a study of cytomegalovirus exposure and HLA in healthy donors. Points from the study as a whole: CMV serostatus alone was available as immune exposure information. Later work showed greater clonal expansion in HLA-associated TCR beta chains than in equally common others. Usually a TCR sequence was rare, but some public TCRs were found in many donors. As a later analysis showed, several of the most significant clusters appeared to be linked to common viral pathogens.

V trimming: 0 bases; J trimming: 10 bases; junction bases outside the gene matches: 9. The CDR3 is 16 residues long. Per the germline V gene, CDR1 is LNHNV and CDR2 is YYDKDF (reference sequence). As to this clone: Its antigen is still unknown.

PCR amplification relied on 60 Vbeta primers (plus 13 Jbeta primers). TCRdb keeps only in-frame clones here, not all; method: immunoSEQ multiplex PCR. The sample lists some 130,000 clones; about 74% were seen once. This chain links TRBV15 with TRBJ2-1; 10 bases agree with TRBD1. The TCR originated in a man aged 35-49 years in good health and CMV-seronegative. Input material: PBMCs. In DNA form, the CDR3 reads TGTGCCACCAGCAGAGAGAGAGGGACAGGGGCTAGGGAGCAGTTCTTC. Translated, it gives CATSRERGTGAREQFF.